Sequencing of this T cell receptor beta chain was carried out in a study of T cells in Graves' hyperthyroidism and ophthalmopathy. Study observations and caveats: Ophthalmopathy onset followed model prediction by a median approximately seven months. Blood samples included most of the expanded thyroid clonotypes exceeding 0.001.

CDR1 is MDHEN, CDR2 SYDVKM, per germline. V shed 10 bases and J 6 bases; nucleotides not matched to a gene: 11. The CDR3 runs 15 residues. Amplification of TCR beta CDR3 regions used RNA as the template. The HTBI primer set was used in a first-round RT-PCR of the TCR CDR3. Each CDR3 protein gets one entry after TCRdb re-called the multiplex PCR reads with MiXCR. The table lists under 300,000 distinct CDR3 sequences, roughly 15% of them singletons. With respect to this clonotype: Its matching antigen is unknown.

Hyperthyroidism had been newly diagnosed in patients aged 18 to 65, and its duration was under 2 months. Thyroid ultrasound, orbital computed tomography, clinical symptoms, and serum thyroxine and TRAb underpinned diagnoses. The V call is TRBV28, the J call TRBJ2-1; 11 nucleotides agree with TRBD2. The sequence derives from a woman in her thirties or forties with Graves' hyperthyroidism that later progressed to Graves' ophthalmopathy. Sequenced: blood. CDR3 sequence reads: CATDTSGREGNEQFF. In DNA, the CDR3 is TGTGCCACCGACACTAGCGGGAGAGAAGGCAATGAGCAGTTCTTC.